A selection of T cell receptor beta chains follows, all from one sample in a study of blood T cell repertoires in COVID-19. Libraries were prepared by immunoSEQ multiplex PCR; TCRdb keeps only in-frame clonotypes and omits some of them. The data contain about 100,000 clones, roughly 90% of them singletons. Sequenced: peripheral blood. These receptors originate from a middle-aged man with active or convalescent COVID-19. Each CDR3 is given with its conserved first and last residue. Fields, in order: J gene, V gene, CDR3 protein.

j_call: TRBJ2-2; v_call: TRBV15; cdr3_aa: CATSRDRVTTGELFF
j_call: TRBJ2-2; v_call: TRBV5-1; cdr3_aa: CASSFRTSRNTGELFF
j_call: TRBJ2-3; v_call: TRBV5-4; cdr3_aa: CASSGTSGSGPQVTQYF
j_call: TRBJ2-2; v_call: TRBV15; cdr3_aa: CATSRWATNTGELFF
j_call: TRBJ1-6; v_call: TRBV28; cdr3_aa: CTTGDTIQPLHF
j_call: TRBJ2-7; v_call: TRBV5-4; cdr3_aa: CASSLAFGGQGNEQYF
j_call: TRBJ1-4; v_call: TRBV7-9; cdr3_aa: CASTPTQGSEKLFF
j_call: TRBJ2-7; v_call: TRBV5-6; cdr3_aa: CASSPQGRFYEQYF
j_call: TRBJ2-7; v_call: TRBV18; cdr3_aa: CASSPPTSGFYEQYF
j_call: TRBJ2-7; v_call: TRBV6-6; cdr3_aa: CASSPRLAGSYEQYF
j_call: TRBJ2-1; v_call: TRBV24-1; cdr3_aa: CATSGHGLTDLFNEQFF
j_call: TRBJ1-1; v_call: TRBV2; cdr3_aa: CASTVDGDTEAFF
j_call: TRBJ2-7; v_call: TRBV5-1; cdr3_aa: CASSPGRLAGVYEQYF
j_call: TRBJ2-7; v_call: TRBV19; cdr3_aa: CASSIGQPYEQYF
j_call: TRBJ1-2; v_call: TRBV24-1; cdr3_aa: CATSETGGHGYTF
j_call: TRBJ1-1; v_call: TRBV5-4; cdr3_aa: CASSPWNTEAFF
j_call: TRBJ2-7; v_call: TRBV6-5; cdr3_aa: CASSYNRQGAYEQYF
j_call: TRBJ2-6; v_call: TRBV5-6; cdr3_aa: CASSLELTSGANVLTF
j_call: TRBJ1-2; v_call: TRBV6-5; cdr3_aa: CASSLTGGYYGYTF
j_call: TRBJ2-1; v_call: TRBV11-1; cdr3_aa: CASTFRLAGDDEQFF
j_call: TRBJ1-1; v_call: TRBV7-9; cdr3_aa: CASSLFEGVTEAFF
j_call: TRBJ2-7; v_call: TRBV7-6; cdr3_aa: CASSLLSGEQYF
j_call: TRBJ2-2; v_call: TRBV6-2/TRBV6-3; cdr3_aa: CASSYLGRDTGELFF
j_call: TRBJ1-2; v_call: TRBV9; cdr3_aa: CASRSSPLSGIGRGYTF
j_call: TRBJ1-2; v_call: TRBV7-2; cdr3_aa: CASSIGTEGGYGYTF
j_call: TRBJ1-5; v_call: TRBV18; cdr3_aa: CASSPTGGNQPQHF
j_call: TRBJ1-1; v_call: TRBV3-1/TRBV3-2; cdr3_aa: CASSQGTFNTEAFF
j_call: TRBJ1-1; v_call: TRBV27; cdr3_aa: CASTRRGKNTEAFF
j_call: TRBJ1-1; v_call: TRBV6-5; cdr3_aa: CASSYSASSNTEAFF
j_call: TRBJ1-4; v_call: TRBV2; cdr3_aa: CASSERGGDEKLFF
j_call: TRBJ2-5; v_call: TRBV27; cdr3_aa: CASSMGLGEETQYF
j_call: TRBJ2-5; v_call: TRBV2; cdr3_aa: CASSEASRVETQYF
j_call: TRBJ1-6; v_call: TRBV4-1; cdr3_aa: CASRLPGAYNSPLHF
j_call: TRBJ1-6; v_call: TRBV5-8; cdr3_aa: CASSLDLSGIYNSPLHF
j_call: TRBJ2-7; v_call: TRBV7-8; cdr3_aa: CASRAGTGTSEQYF
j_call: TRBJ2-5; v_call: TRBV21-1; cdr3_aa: CASSYRDRETQYF
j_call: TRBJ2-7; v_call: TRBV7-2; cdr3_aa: CASSFVGGGPDEQYF
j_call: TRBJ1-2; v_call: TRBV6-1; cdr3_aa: CASSEQGPNFDYTF
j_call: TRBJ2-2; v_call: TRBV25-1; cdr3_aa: CASSDSAGAHTGELFF
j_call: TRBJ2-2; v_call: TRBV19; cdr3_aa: CASREQGGTGELFF
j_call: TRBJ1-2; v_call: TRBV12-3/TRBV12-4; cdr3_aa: CASSVTGNYGYTF
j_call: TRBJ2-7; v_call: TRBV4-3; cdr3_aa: CASSQVYQGWLGEQYF
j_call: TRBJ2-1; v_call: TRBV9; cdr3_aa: CASSPTGEGKGWNEQFF
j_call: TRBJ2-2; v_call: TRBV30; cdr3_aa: CAWSLTATGELFF
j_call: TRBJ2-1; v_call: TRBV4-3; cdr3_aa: CASRLIPGGNEQFF
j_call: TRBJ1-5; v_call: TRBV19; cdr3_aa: CASSQVFAGRNQPQHF